This T cell receptor beta chain was retrieved from a study of shared clonotypes between healthy human individuals. The study, taken as a whole, reports: Sampling was confined to blood; repertoires within tissues likely differ.

Worth noting for this clone: Its specificity is not known.

Sequencing was performed with immunoSEQ multiplex PCR; in TCRdb, only in-frame clones are kept and a portion is missing. The profile shows 950,000 to 1,100,000 clones, about 75% of them singletons. There are 15 residues in the CDR3. V gave up 1 base and J gave up 5 bases, with 12 bases separating them. Germline CDR1 reads SGHRS; CDR2 reads YFSETQ. The sequencing input was memory CD4+ T cells sorted from blood. The subset denotes: CD45RA-negative fraction. The TCR comes from a young man in good health. The chain links TRBV5-1 to TRBJ1-4; TRBD1 is a possible D gene (5 bases). The CDR3 bases are TGCGCCAGCAGCTTGATACCAGGGTCAAATGAAAAACTGTTTTTT. Translated, it gives CASSLIPGSNEKLFF.